This TCR beta chain derives from a study of T-cell memory formation after mild COVID-19. As for the study in general: Most TCR clusters belonged to a single donor.

Worth noting for this clonotype: A junction boundary mismatches the germline segment, possibly from a read error.

After 5'RACE with constant-segment primers, TCR alpha and TCR beta cDNA libraries carrying sample barcodes and UMIs were obtained. TCRdb processed the 5' RACE reads anew with MiXCR; each CDR3 protein has one entry. The table shows 250,000 to 300,000 distinct CDR3 sequences, with 15% to 20% occurring only once. The sequence was obtained from a man between 18 and 35 years old who had mild COVID-19 (a few samples of this study predate the infection). Cell type and time point are not known. Sequenced material: PBMCs or a T cell subset sorted from them (not recorded which).

The CDR3 sequence is CASNLQGFTDTQYF. The CDR3 DNA reads TGTGCCAGCAACTTACAGGGGTTCACAGATACGCAGTATTTT. The chain carries TRBV7-2 and TRBJ2-3, with 7 bases fitting TRBD1. The CDR3 consists of 14 residues. Germline V gene data show CDR1 as SGHTA and CDR2 as FQGNSA.